Each of the 31 T cell receptor beta chains below was sequenced from the same sample in a study of blood T cells in healthy people across ages. Through a sample-barcoded 5' primer and a J-beta primer mix, a second PCR was run for roughly 6 to 12 cycles. Each CDR3 protein gets one entry after TCRdb re-called the 5' RACE reads with MiXCR. Among some 790,000 distinct CDR3 sequences, 25% to 30% were seen once, and the ten largest hold 15% to 20%. Sequenced material: blood. These receptors all come from a woman of 80 years or more in good health.

This clonotype has at least ten counts. The chain employs TRBV12-3 or TRBV12-4 and TRBJ1-5, with D unresolved. This CDR3 is 13 amino acids long. V lost 5 bases and J lost 3, with 8 bases in between. The CDR3 DNA follows: TGTGCCAGCAGTAAGGGTGTCAATCAGCCCCAGCATTTT. Its translation is CASSKGVNQPQHF.

This clonotype was seen ten or more times. For the CDR3, the DNA is TGTGCCAGCAGTTTTGGGGGTACCTACGAGCAGTACTTC. It encodes CASSFGGTYEQYF. This chain links TRBV12-3 or TRBV12-4 with TRBJ2-7, with D perhaps matching TRBD1 or TRBD2 (5 bases each). Between the trimmed V and J ends, which lost 3 bases and 2 bases, there was a span of 8 bases. The CDR3 runs 13 residues.

Details on this clonotype: At one end the junction does not follow the germline gene, possibly because of a read error. J is TRBJ2-1 and V is TRBV28; 10 bases are a match to TRBD2. Germline-derived CDR1 and CDR2 are MDHEN and SYDVKM. The CDR3 is made up of 15 amino acids. CDR3 coding DNA: TGTGCCAGCAGTCCTAGCGGGGGATCCTACGATGAGCAGTTCTTC. Protein sequence: CASSPSGGSYDEQFF.

This clonotype has at least ten counts. The rearrangement links TRBV6-2 or TRBV6-3 to TRBJ2-3; TRBD2 is a possible D gene (5 bases). The V end was cut by 6 bases, the J end by 2 bases, with 15 bases between. The CDR3 length is 15 residues. CDR1 and CDR2 (germline): MNHEY, SVGEGT. The CDR3 spells CASRGARRSTDTQYF. Here the CDR3 DNA reads TGTGCCAGCAGGGGAGCTAGGAGGTCCACAGATACGCAGTATTTT.

This clonotype was found many times. The chain combines TRBV9 with TRBJ2-3, with 7 nucleotides matching TRBD1. In germline, CDR1 is SGDLS, CDR2 YYNGEE. This CDR3 is 15 amino acids long. J lost 3 bases, V lost 2 bases, and 6 bases had no gene match. DNA for the CDR3: TGTGCCAGCAGCGTCCAGACAGGGACGACAGATACGCAGTATTTT. Amino acids: CASSVQTGTTDTQYF.

This clonotype turned up a few times. The gene calls are TRBV20-1 and TRBJ1-4, with TRBD1 matching 7 bases. From germline, CDR1 is DFQATT and CDR2 SNEGSKA (reference sequence). J gave up 7 bases and V 5 bases, and 7 bases lay outside the gene matches. This CDR3 is 13 amino acids long. The CDR3 bases are TGCAGTGCTGAGACAGGGACCAGTGAAAAACTGTTTTTT. As protein: CSAETGTSEKLFF.

This clonotype was detected many times. The J gene is TRBJ1-6, the V gene TRBV2, with TRBD1 identical over 7 bases. Germline assignment: CDR1 SNHLY and CDR2 FYNNEI. This CDR3 has 17 amino acids. V lost 0 bases, J lost 4 bases, and 6 bases stayed unmatched. The CDR3 sequence: CASSEAQGGTYNSPLHF. The CDR3 DNA is TGTGCCAGCAGTGAAGCGCAAGGGGGCACTTATAATTCACCCCTCCACTTT. Together with reference TRBV2 and TRBJ1-6, the CDR3 gives the full variable domain: EPEVTQTPSHQVTQMGQEVILRCVPISNHLYFYWYRQILGQKVEFLVSFYNNEISEKSEIFDDQFSVERPDGSNFTLKIRSTKLEDSAMYFCASSEAQGGTYNSPLHFGNGTRLTVT.

This clonotype was counted only a few times. Since a much larger clone is just one base distant, this may be a read error. The chain employs TRBV7-2 and TRBJ2-5; 10 bases line up with TRBD2. Germline V lookup: CDR1 SGHTA, CDR2 FQGNSA. This CDR3 has 16 residues. V dropped 3 bases and J dropped 5; count of bases not matched to a gene: 9. The CDR3 DNA sequence: TGTGCCAGCAGCTTGTCAGCGGGGGGGCCGTGTGAGACCCAGTACTTC. Translated, it gives CASSLSAGGPCETQYF.

V is TRBV4-2 and J is TRBJ2-1; D might be TRBD1 (6 bases). Germline V CDR1 and CDR2: LGHNA, YNFKEQ. CDR3 length: 15 residues. Between the trimmed V and J ends, which lost 1 base and 7 bases, there was a span of 14 bases. CDR3 sequence (DNA): TGTGCCAGCAGCCAAGGGTCAGGGGCACTTAATGAGCAGTTCTTC. Protein: CASSQGSGALNEQFF.

As concerns this clonotype: Germline is not matched at one junction end, which may reflect a read error. The V and J genes are TRBV6-1 and TRBJ2-1; TRBD2 matches 7 bases. The CDR3 runs to 15 residues. Germline CDR1 reads MNHNS; CDR2 reads SASEGT. The CDR3 loop reads CASSQAGTSYNEQFF. CDR3 DNA sequence: TGTGCCAGCAGTCAAGCGGGAACTTCCTACAATGAGCAGTTCTTC.

In regard to this clonotype: A clone one base away is much larger, so this may be a read error. The rearrangement joins TRBV20-1 to TRBJ2-3; D possibly corresponds to TRBD2 (5 bases). The CDR3 contains 14 residues. CDR1 and CDR2 from the germline V gene are DFQATT and SNEGSKA (reference sequence). CDR3 nucleotides: TGCAGTGCTAACCGGGCAACGGGAAGAGATAGGCAGTATTTT. Translating it yields CSANRATGRDRQYF.

About this clonotype: This sequence may be a read error, since a much larger clone differs from it by one base. V and J are TRBV9 and TRBJ2-2, with TRBD1 as a possible D gene (5 bases). Germline values: CDR1 SGDLS, CDR2 YYNGEE. The CDR3 spans 15 residues. The CDR3 sequence is CASGVAGRNTGELFF. The CDR3 DNA sequence: TGTGCCAGCGGCGTAGCAGGGCGGAACACCGGGGAGCTGTTTTTT.

V usage is TRBV12-3 or TRBV12-4 and J usage is TRBJ2-3, with D unresolved. V was trimmed by 0 bases and J by 4 bases, leaving 5 bases between them. The CDR3 consists of 13 residues. CDR3 loop: CASSLAIPDTQYF. In DNA, the CDR3 is TGTGCCAGCAGTTTAGCTATTCCAGATACGCAGTATTTT.

This clonotype was seen at least ten times. J is TRBJ2-3 and V is TRBV4-2; D not resolved. Trimming removed 0 bases at V and 0 bases at J, with 13 bases between. CDR3 size: 17 residues. Germline CDR1 LGHNA, CDR2 YNFKEQ. Here the CDR3 reads CASSQDAVFRSTDTQYF. The DNA of the CDR3 is TGTGCCAGCAGCCAAGATGCCGTTTTTAGAAGCACAGATACGCAGTATTTT.

Ten or more counts support this clonotype. This chain links TRBV5-1 with TRBJ2-5, with TRBD1 matching over 7 bases. This CDR3 comprises 16 residues. V lost 4 bases, J lost 1 base, and 10 bases stayed unmatched. Germline CDR1 SGHRS, CDR2 YFSETQ. CDR3 loop: CASSRQGDRVQETQYF. The CDR3 bases are TGCGCCAGCAGCCGTCAGGGCGACAGGGTCCAAGAGACCCAGTACTTC.

A few counts support this clonotype. A single base separates this from a much larger clone, so it may be a read error. CDR3 protein: CASSYPQGGGNNEQYF. As DNA, the CDR3 is TGTGCCAGCAGTTACCCTCAGGGGGGCGGGAACAATGAGCAGTACTTC. The chain links TRBV6-6 to TRBJ2-7; a possible D gene is TRBD1 (7 bases). V was trimmed by 2 bases and J by 7 bases, leaving 21 bases between them. The CDR3 has 16 amino acids. Germline CDR1 MNHNY, CDR2 SVGAGI (reference sequence).

This sequence joins TRBV10-3 and TRBJ2-7, with D possibly TRBD1 on 6 matching bases. The CDR3 runs to 14 residues. V lost 6 bases and J 0 bases, leaving 12 bases between the germline ends. Germline CDR1 ENHRY, CDR2 SYGVKD. CDR3 nucleotide sequence: TGTGCCATCAGGAATGGGACATACTCCTACGAGCAGTACTTC. Its translation is CAIRNGTYSYEQYF.

The chain joins TRBV30 to TRBJ1-4; TRBD1 aligns across 8 bases. The CDR3 has 13 amino acids. V lost 8 bases and J lost 3; bases outside the gene matches: 5. CDR1 is GTSNPN and CDR2 is SVGIG in the germline V gene (reference sequence). The CDR3 is CAGGQGANEKLFF. Written as DNA, the CDR3 is TGTGCCGGAGGACAGGGAGCTAATGAAAAACTGTTTTTT.

This clonotype was seen a few times. This chain links TRBV14 with TRBJ1-6; D is unresolved. CDR1 and CDR2 (germline): SGHDN, FVKESK. The length of the CDR3 is 13 residues. V shed 5 bases and J shed 8 bases, with 10 bases lying between them. The CDR3 DNA reads TGTGCCAGCAGCGGGCAACTGGATTCACCCCTCCACTTT. This gives the protein CASSGQLDSPLHF. Full variable domain (remainder filled in from reference TRBV14 and TRBJ1-6): EAGVTQFPSHSVIEKGQTVTLRCDPISGHDNLYWYRRVMGKEIKFLLHFVKESKQDESGMPNNRFLAERTGGTYSTLKVQPAELEDSGVYFCASSGQLDSPLHFGNGTRLTVT.

V and J are TRBV7-9 and TRBJ1-2; weak D call: TRBD1 (5 bases). The CDR3 has 12 residues. Trimming took off 4 bases at V and 8 bases at J, with 11 bases between the two ends. From germline, CDR1 is SEHNR and CDR2 FQNEAQ (reference sequence). The CDR3 protein is CASSSGTKGYTF. CDR3 bases: TGTGCCAGCAGCTCAGGGACGAAAGGCTACACCTTC.

This clonotype occurred a few times. The chain links TRBV29-1 to TRBJ2-5; maybe TRBD2 (5 bases). Germline CDR1 and CDR2: SQVTM and ANQGSEA. The germline V and J ends were trimmed by 6 bases and 5 bases, with 22 bases remaining between them. CDR3 size: 15 residues. CDR3 region: CSVDWGVNDRETQYF. The CDR3 DNA reads as TGCAGCGTCGATTGGGGAGTGAATGATCGGGAGACCCAGTACTTC.

This clonotype has only a few counts. The chain employs TRBV30 and TRBJ1-1; tentative D call: TRBD1 (5 bases). Per germline, CDR1 GTSNPN and CDR2 SVGIG (reference sequence). The ends were cut back, 0 bases at V and 10 bases at J, with 18 bases in the middle. The CDR3 sequence is 14 residues long. The CDR3 nucleotides are TGTGCCTGGAGTGTAAAACAGGCGTTCTCCGTAGCTTTCTTT. Amino acids: CAWSVKQAFSVAFF. Complete variable domain (other parts from reference TRBV30 and TRBJ1-1): SQTIHQWPATLVQPVGSPLSLECTVEGTSNPNLYWYRQAAGRGLQLLFYSVGIGQISSEVPQNLSASRPQDRQFILSSKKLLLSDSGFYLCAWSVKQAFSVAFFGQGTRLTVV.

The chain links TRBV10-3 to TRBJ2-1, with D unclear. The germline gives CDR1 ENHRY, CDR2 SYGVKD. The CDR3 has 14 amino acids. The V end lost 4 bases, the J end lost 6 bases, and 13 bases lay between the germline ends. The CDR3 here is CAISGLGSGNEQFF. CDR3 nucleotides: TGTGCCATCAGTGGTCTAGGCTCGGGCAATGAGCAGTTCTTC.

The rearrangement joins TRBV18 to TRBJ2-5, with TRBD1 identical over 7 bases. This CDR3 contains 14 residues. The V gene end was trimmed by 6 bases and the J gene end by 2 bases; junction bases not matched to a gene: 6. Germline CDR1 reads KGHSH; CDR2 reads LQKENI. CDR3 coding DNA: TGTGCCAGCTCCCGAGTGGACAGGCAAGAGACCCAGTACTTC. It is translated as CASSRVDRQETQYF.

This clonotype was seen at least ten times. V usage is TRBV6-6 and J usage is TRBJ1-2, with TRBD1 matching 11 bases. The CDR3 is made up of 15 amino acids. Germline CDR1 reads MNHNY; CDR2 reads SVGAGI (reference sequence). J gave up 6 bases and V 5 bases, and 8 bases lay outside the gene matches. The CDR3 region is CASSPLDRGRDGYTF. The DNA for the CDR3 is TGTGCCAGCAGTCCCCTGGACAGGGGGCGGGATGGCTACACCTTC.

This clonotype appeared many times. V and J are TRBV12-3 or TRBV12-4 and TRBJ2-1; 9 bases are a match to TRBD2. Unmatched junction bases numbered 22, after V lost 2 bases and J lost 5 bases. CDR3 length: 21 amino acids. In DNA form, the CDR3 reads TGTGCCAGCAGTTTAAGGGGGTTAAGGCGGGGGGGCGTTCCCCTACACAATGAGCAGTTCTTC. Its protein product is CASSLRGLRRGGVPLHNEQFF.

This clonotype has a handful of counts. This chain links TRBV7-9 with TRBJ1-1; D is possibly TRBD1 (5 bases). Germline V lookup: CDR1 SEHNR, CDR2 FQNEAQ (reference sequence). The CDR3 loop spans 12 amino acids. V shed 0 bases and J shed 6 bases, with 5 bases lying between them. The CDR3 region is CASSLARAEAFF. The CDR3 DNA reads as TGTGCCAGCAGCTTAGCCAGGGCTGAAGCTTTCTTT.

This clonotype occurred many times. This chain links TRBV10-2 with TRBJ2-3; perhaps TRBD1 as D (5 bases). Germline V lookup: CDR1 WSHSY, CDR2 SAAADI. CDR3 length: 12 residues. V was cut by 7 bases and J by 2 bases, with 7 bases left in between. The CDR3 DNA follows: TGCGCCAGCAAGGGGCCCACAGATACGCAGTATTTT. Its translation: CASKGPTDTQYF.

This clonotype came up many times. The V and J genes are TRBV11-3 and TRBJ2-5; D gene unclear. The germline V and J ends were trimmed by 3 bases and 8 bases, with 22 bases remaining between them. Germline V gene sequence: CDR1 SGHNT, CDR2 YENEEA. There are 16 residues in the CDR3. CDR3 sequence: CASSFPRPEAERTQYF. The CDR3 nucleotides are TGTGCCAGCAGCTTCCCGCGGCCAGAGGCTGAGAGAACCCAGTACTTC.

This clonotype was found a few times. Just one base apart from a much larger clone, this may be a read error. The chain carries TRBV6-6 and TRBJ2-3, with a tentative D call TRBD2 (7 bases). Germline CDR1 reads MNHNY; CDR2 reads SVGAGI (reference sequence). The CDR3 spans 16 residues. The CDR3 region has the DNA TGTGCCAGCAGTTACCCGGAGGGGGGGGTGTCAGATATGCAGTATTTT. Translating gives CASSYPEGGVSDMQYF.

About this clonotype itself: Possible read error: a much larger clone is one base away. The chain carries TRBV3-1 and TRBJ2-1; either TRBD1 or TRBD2 may fit D (5 bases each). Matching the DNA end better, TRBJ2-7 makes the J call doubtful. The germline CDR1 and CDR2 sequences are LGHDT and YNNKEL (reference sequence). CDR3 length: 16 amino acids. CDR3 sequence reads: CASSQDQGTYNNEQYF. The DNA of the CDR3 is TGTGCCAGCAGCCAAGATCAAGGGACCTATAACAATGAGCAGTACTTC.